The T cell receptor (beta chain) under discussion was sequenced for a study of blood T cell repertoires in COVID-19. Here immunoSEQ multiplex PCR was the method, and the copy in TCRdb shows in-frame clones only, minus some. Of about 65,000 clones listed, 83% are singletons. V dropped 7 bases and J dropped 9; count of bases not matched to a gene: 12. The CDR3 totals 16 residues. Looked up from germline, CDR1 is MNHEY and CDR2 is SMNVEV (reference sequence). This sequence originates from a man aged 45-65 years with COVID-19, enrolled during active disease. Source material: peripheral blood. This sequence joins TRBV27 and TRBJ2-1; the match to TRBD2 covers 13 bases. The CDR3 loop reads CASTGLAGVKGTEQFF. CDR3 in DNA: TGTGCCAGCACCGGACTAGCGGGAGTCAAGGGGACTGAGCAGTTCTTC.